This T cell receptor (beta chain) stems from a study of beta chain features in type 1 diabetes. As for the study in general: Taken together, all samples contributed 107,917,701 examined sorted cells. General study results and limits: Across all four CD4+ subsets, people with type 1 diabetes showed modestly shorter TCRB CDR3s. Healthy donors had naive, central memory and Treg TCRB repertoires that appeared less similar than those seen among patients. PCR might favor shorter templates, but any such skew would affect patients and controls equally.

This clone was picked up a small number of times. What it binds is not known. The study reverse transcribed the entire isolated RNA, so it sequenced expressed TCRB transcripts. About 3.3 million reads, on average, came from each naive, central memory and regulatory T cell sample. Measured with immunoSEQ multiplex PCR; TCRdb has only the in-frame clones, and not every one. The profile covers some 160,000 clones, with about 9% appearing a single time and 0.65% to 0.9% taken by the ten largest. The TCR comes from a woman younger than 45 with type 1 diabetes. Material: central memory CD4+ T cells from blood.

Here the CDR3 DNA reads TGCGCCAGCAGCTTCGAGACACCTAACTATGGCTACACCTTC. Translation gives CASSFETPNYGYTF. V usage is TRBV5-1 and J usage is TRBJ1-2; D not certain. The CDR3 runs to 14 residues. Per the germline V gene, CDR1 is SGHRS and CDR2 is YFSETQ. With 2 bases removed from V and 0 bases from J, the gap between germline ends came to 8 bases.